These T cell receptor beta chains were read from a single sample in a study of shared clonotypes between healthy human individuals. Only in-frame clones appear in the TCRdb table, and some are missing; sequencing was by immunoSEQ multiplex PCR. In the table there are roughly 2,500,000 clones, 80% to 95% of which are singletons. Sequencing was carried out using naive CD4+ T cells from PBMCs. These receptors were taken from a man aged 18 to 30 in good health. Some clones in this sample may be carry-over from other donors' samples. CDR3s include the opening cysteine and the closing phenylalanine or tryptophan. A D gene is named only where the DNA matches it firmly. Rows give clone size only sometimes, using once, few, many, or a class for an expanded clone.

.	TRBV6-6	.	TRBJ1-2	TGTGCCAGCAGTTACAGGGCGGAAGACTATGGCTACACCTTC	CASSYRAEDYGYTF
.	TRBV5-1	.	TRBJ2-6	TGCGCCAGCAGCTTGGTTTGGGACTCTGGGGCCAACGTCCTGACTTTC	CASSLVWDSGANVLTF
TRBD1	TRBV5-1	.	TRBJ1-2	TGCGCCAGCAGCGTCGACAGGGGAGCTAACTATGGCTACACCTTC	CASSVDRGANYGYTF
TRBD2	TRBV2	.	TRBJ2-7	TGTGCCAGCAGTCTACTAGCGGGGAGCTCCTACGAGCAGTACTTC	CASSLLAGSSYEQYF
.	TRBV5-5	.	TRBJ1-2	TGTGCCAGCAGCTTGCTGGCAGGAGATGTTGGCTACACCTTC	CASSLLAGDVGYTF
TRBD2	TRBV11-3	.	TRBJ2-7	TGTGCCAGCAGTTATTCGGGGACTAGCGGGAGATACGGGCAGTACTTC	CASSYSGTSGRYGQYF
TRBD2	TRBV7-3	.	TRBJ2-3	TGTGCCAGCAGCCCTGGGGGGGGTACGCAGTATTTT	CASSPGGGTQYF
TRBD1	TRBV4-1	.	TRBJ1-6	TGCGCCAGCAGCCAAAGTGGAACAGGGGCGGCACCCCTCCACTTT	CASSQSGTGAAPLHF
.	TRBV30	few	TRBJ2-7	TGTGCCTGGAGGGACAGCTCCTACGAGCAGTACTTC	CAWRDSSYEQYF
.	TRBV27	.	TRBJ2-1	TGTGCCAGCAGCACCGTCGTATTCCCGACACGGAGTCACAATGAGCAGTTCTTC	CASSTVVFPTRSHNEQFF
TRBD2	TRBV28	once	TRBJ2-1	TGTGCCAGCAGTCTCTCCTCTAGCGGGAGCTACAATGAGCAGTTCTTC	CASSLSSSGSYNEQFF
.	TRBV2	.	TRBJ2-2	TGTGCCAGCAGTGACGACACCGGGGAGCTGTTTTTT	CASSDDTGELFF
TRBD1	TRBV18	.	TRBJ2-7	TGTGCCAGCTCACCGGCAGGGGGCGTCATATCCTACGAGCAGTACTTC	CASSPAGGVISYEQYF
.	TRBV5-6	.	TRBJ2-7	TGTGCCAGCAGCTTGTGGCGGCAGGGCACTTCAAAAACCTACGAGCAGTACTTC	CASSLWRQGTSKTYEQYF
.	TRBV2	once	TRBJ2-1	TGTGCCAGCAGTGTCGTGGATGAGCAGTTCTTC	CASSVVDEQFF
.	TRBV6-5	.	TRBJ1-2	TGTGCCAGCAGTTACCGGGGAGATCTTAACTATGGCTACACCTTC	CASSYRGDLNYGYTF
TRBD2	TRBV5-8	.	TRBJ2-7	TGTGCCAGCAGCCGAGGGGGCGGGAGGGCCAATCCCTACGAGCAGTACTTC	CASSRGGGRANPYEQYF
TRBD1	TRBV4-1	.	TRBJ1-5	TGCGCCAGCAGCCAAGATCAGGGGGGACGGCGGCAGCCCCAGCATTTT	CASSQDQGGRRQPQHF
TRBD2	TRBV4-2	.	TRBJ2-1	TGTGCCAGCAGCCAAATGGAGGATAGCGGGCTCCCCAATGAGCAGTTCTTC	CASSQMEDSGLPNEQFF
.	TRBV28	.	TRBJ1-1	TGTGCCAGCAGTTTATGGGGCAGACTTAACACTGAAGCTTTCTTT	CASSLWGRLNTEAFF
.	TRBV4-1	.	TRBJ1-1	TGCGCCAGCAGCCAACAGGGATACACTGAAGCTTTCTTT	CASSQQGYTEAFF
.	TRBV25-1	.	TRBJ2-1	TGTGCCAGCACGACTGGTTACAATGAGCAGTTCTTC	CASTTGYNEQFF
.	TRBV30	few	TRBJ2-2	TGTGCCTGGAGAGGTAACACCGGGGAGCTGTTTTTT	CAWRGNTGELFF
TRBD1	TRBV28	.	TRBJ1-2	TGTGCCAGCAGTTTGGGTCCCGGACAGGGGGCGCGGACCTTC	CASSLGPGQGARTF
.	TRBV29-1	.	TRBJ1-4	TGCAGCGGGGCGGTGACGAATGAAAAACTGTTTTTT	CSGAVTNEKLFF
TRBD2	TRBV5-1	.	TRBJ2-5	TGCGCCAGCCTCAGGGAGGGAGGGCCTACGGAGACCCAGTACTTC	CASLREGGPTETQYF
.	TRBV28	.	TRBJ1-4	TGTGCCAGCAGTTCCGACGACGAAAAACTGTTTTTT	CASSSDDEKLFF
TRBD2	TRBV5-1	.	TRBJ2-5	TGCGCCAGCAGCTTGGTAGCTAGCGGGTACCAAGAGACCCAGTACTTC	CASSLVASGYQETQYF
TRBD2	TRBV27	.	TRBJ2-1	TGTGCCAGCAGTTACTCGTTCGGGGCTAGCGGGAGGCCTACCTACAATGAGCAGTTCTTC	CASSYSFGASGRPTYNEQFF
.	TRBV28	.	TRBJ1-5	TGTGCCAGCAGTCACAGGAGCTGGTATAATCAGCCCCAGCATTTT	CASSHRSWYNQPQHF
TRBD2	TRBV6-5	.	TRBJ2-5	TGTGCCAGCAGTCCTGGACTAGCGGGGATAAAAGAGCAGTACTTC	CASSPGLAGIKEQYF
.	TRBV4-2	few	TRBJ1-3	TGTGCCAGCAGCCCGGACCTCTTACAAGACACCATATATTTT	CASSPDLLQDTIYF
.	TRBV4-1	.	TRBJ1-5	TGCGCCAGCAGCCAGCCGCAGTTTGGGAGCAATCAGCCCCAGCATTTT	CASSQPQFGSNQPQHF
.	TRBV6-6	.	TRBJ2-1	TGTGCCAGCAGTTTCGACCCAACAGACGATGAGCAGTTCTTC	CASSFDPTDDEQFF
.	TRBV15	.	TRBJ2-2	TGTGCCACCAGCAGGATCCTTTTTGGGGAGCTGTTTTTT	CATSRILFGELFF
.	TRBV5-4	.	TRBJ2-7	TGTGCCAGCAGCTTGACTCTGGGGGTTAGGGACCCGGGGGAGCAGTACTTC	CASSLTLGVRDPGEQYF
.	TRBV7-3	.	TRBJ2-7	TGTGCCAGCAGCTTAACTAGCGGCTCCTACGAGCAGTACTTC	CASSLTSGSYEQYF
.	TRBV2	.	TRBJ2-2	TGTGCCAGCAGGCAACAGGACGGGGACACCGGGGAGCTGTTTTTT	CASRQQDGDTGELFF
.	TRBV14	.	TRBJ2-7	TGTGCCAGCAGCTCTCGTCACGAGCAGTACTTC	CASSSRHEQYF
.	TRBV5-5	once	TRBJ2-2	TGTGCCAGCAGCTTGGCGGGCCTTGGCACCGGGGAGCTGTTTTTT	CASSLAGLGTGELFF
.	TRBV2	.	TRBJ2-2	TGTGCCGGGACAACTAGCGTCGTGGAGGAGCTGTTTTTT	CAGTTSVVEELFF
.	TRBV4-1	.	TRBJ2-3	TGCGCCAGCAGCCAAGAAGCAGCGCCCAGCACAGATACGCAGTATTTT	CASSQEAAPSTDTQYF
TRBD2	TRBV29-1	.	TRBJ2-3	TGCAGCGGCCGGACTAGCGGGAGGCCAGATACGCAGTATTTT	CSGRTSGRPDTQYF
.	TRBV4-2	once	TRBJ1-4	TGTGCCAGCAGCCCCCCAGGGAGCCCGGGAGAACTGTTTTTT	CASSPPGSPGELFF
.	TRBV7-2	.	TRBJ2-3	TGTGCCAGCAGGGAAGGGGGGGTCTCAGATACGCAGTATTTT	CASREGGVSDTQYF
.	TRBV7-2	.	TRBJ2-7	TGTGCCAGCAGCTCCCCCCCGCCGTCCTCGAGGCAGTACTTC	CASSSPPPSSRQYF
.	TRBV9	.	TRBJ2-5	TGTGCCAGCAGCGTAGAGCCTAAGGAGACCCAGTACTTC	CASSVEPKETQYF
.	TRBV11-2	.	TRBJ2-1	TGTGCCAGCAGCGCTACGATTTGGGGCCGCAATGAGCAGTTCTTC	CASSATIWGRNEQFF
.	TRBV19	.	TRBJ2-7	TGTGCCAGTAGATCGACAGGCCTTGGCGAGCAGTACTTC	CASRSTGLGEQYF
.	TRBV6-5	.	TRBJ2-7	TGTGCCAGCAGAAGCCTATCGACAGACGGCCGGGAGCAGTACTTC	CASRSLSTDGREQYF
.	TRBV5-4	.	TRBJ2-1	TGTGCCAGCAGACTTGACTACACCCTTTACAATGAGCAGTTCTTC	CASRLDYTLYNEQFF
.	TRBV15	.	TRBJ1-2	TGTGCCACCAGCAGAGGTTATGGCTACACCTTC	CATSRGYGYTF
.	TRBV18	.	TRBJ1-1	TGTGCCAGCTCACCACAGGCGTTGGTGACTGAAGCTTTCTTT	CASSPQALVTEAFF
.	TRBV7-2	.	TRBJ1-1	TGTGCCAGCAGCCCTAGGGGGGGGAGGGGCACTGAAGCTTTCTTT	CASSPRGGRGTEAFF
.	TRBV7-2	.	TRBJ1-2	TGTGCCAGCAGCTTATCCCTTCTGGGTGGCTACACCTTC	CASSLSLLGGYTF